The 3 T cell receptor beta chains listed next were all sequenced from one sample in a study of shared clonotypes between healthy human individuals. CD45RO-negative CD8 cells positively selected for CCR7 made up the naive population, which excluded terminally differentiated effector memory CD45RA+ cells. Sequencing was performed with immunoSEQ multiplex PCR; in TCRdb, only in-frame clones are kept and a portion is missing. Here the sample spans about 2.2 million clones, roughly 91% being singletons. The sequenced sample was naive CD8+ T cells from PBMCs. The receptors shown here come from a man younger than 35 in good health. Some clones in this sample may be carry-over from other donors' samples.

The table lists this clone with a count of one. The chain employs TRBV7-6 and TRBJ2-2, with D unclear. CDR3 length: 16 amino acids. Deletions cut 2 bases from V and 2 bases from J, with 12 bases between. In germline, CDR1 is SGHVS, CDR2 FNYEAQ. The CDR3 region is CASSLWVGSNTGELFF. The CDR3 DNA reads as TGTGCCAGCAGCTTATGGGTGGGCAGTAACACCGGGGAGCTGTTTTTT. Drawing the rest from reference TRBV7-6 and TRBJ2-2, the complete variable domain is GAGVSQSPRYKVTKRGQDVALRCDPISGHVSLYWYRQALGQGPEFLTYFNYEAQQDKSGLPNDRFSAERPEGSISTLTIQRTEQRDSAMYRCASSLWVGSNTGELFFGEGSRLTVL.

The genes are TRBV9 and TRBJ2-7; 8 bases match TRBD2. Germline V gives CDR1 SGDLS, CDR2 YYNGEE. Losses at the gene ends were 1 base for V and 0 bases for J; bases not matched to a gene: 6. The CDR3 is 16 residues long. CDR3 nucleotide sequence: TGTGCCAGCAGCGTAAACCGGGAGGGCCCCTCCTACGAGCAGTACTTC. This translates into CASSVNREGPSYEQYF.

This clone was detected once. The V gene is TRBV28, the J gene TRBJ2-7; D perhaps matches TRBD1 (5 bases). Germline V lookup: CDR1 MDHEN, CDR2 SYDVKM. V was clipped by 6 bases and J by 3 bases, with 18 bases between them. The CDR3 length is 15 residues. CDR3: CASSSGFAQGYEQYF. CDR3 coding DNA: TGTGCCAGCAGCTCAGGGTTTGCCCAGGGCTACGAGCAGTACTTC.